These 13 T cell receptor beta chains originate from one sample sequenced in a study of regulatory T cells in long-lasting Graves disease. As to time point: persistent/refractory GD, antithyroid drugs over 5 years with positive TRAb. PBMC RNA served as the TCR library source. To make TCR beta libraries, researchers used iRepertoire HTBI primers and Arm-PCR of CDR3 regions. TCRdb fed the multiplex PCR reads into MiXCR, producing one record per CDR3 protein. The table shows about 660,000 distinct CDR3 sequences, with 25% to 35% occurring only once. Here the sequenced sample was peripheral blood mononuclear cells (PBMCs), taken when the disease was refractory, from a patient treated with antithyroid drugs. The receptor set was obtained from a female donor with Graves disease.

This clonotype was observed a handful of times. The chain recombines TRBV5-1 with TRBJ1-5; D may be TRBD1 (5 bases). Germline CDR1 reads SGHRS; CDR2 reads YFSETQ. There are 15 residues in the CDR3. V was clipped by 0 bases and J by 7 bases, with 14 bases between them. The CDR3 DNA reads TGCGCCAGCAGCTTGGAGTCAGGGACGGGGCAGCCCCAGCATTTT. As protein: CASSLESGTGQPQHF. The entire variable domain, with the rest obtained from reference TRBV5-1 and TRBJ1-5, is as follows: KAGVTQTPRYLIKTRGQQVTLSCSPISGHRSVSWYQQTPGQGLQFLFEYFSETQRNKGNFPGRFSGRQFSNSRSEMNVSTLELGDSALYLCASSLESGTGQPQHFGDGTRLSIL.

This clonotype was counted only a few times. In DNA, the CDR3 is TGTGCCAGCAGTTTATCAAAGGGGTTGAACACTGAAGCTTTCTTT. This sequence encodes CASSLSKGLNTEAFF. V gene TRBV27 combines with J gene TRBJ1-1; D is perhaps TRBD1 (5 bases). CDR1 is MNHEY and CDR2 is SMNVEV in the germline V gene (reference sequence). This CDR3 is 15 amino acids long. The germline V and J ends were trimmed by 0 bases and 0 bases, with 8 bases remaining between them.

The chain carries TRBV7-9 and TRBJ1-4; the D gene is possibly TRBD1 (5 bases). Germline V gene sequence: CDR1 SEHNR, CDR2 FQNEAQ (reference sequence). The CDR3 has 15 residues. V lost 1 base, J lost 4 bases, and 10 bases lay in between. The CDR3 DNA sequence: TGTGCCAGCAGCTTAGGGGGCAGCGTTAATGAAAAACTGTTTTTT. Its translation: CASSLGGSVNEKLFF.

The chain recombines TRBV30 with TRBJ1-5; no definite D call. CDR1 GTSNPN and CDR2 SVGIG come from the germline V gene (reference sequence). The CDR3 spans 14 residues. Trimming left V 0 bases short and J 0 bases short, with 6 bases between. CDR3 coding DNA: TGTGCCTGGAGTGTCGCAGCTAGCAATCAGCCCCAGCATTTT. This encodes CAWSVAASNQPQHF. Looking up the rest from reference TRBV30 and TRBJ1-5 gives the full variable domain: SQTIHQWPATLVQPVGSPLSLECTVEGTSNPNLYWYRQAAGRGLQLLFYSVGIGQISSEVPQNLSASRPQDRQFILSSKKLLLSDSGFYLCAWSVAASNQPQHFGDGTRLSIL.

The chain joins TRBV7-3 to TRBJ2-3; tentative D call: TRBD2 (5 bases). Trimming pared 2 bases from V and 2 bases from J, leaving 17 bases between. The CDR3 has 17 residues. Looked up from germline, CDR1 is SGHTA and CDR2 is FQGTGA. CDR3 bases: TGTGCCAGCAGCTTACATCCCTACAGCGGATCCACAGATACGCAGTATTTT. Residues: CASSLHPYSGSTDTQYF. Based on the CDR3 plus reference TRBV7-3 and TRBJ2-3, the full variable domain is GAGVSQTPSNKVTEKGKYVELRCDPISGHTALYWYRQSLGQGPEFLIYFQGTGAADDSGLPNDRFFAVRPEGSVSTLKIQRTERGDSAVYLCASSLHPYSGSTDTQYFGPGTRLTVL.

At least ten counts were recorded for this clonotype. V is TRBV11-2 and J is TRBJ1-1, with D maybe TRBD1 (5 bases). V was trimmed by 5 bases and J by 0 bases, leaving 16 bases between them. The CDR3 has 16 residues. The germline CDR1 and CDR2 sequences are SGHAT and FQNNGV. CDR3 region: CASSHSPAGMNTEAFF. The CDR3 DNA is TGTGCCAGCAGCCACTCCCCGGCAGGGATGAACACTGAAGCTTTCTTT.

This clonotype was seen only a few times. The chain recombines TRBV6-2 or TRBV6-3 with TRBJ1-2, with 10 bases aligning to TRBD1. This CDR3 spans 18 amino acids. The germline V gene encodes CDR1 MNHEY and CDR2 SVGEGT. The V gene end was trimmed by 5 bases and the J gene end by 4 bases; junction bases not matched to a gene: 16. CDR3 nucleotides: TGTGCCAGCAGTGAAGGTCTTGGAGGGACAGGGGTCAGCTATGGCTACACCTTC. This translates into CASSEGLGGTGVSYGYTF.

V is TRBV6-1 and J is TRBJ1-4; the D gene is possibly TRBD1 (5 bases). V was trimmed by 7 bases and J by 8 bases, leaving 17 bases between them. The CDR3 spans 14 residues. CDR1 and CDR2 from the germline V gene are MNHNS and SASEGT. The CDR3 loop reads CASTTGGNGEKLFF. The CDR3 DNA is TGTGCCAGCACCACGGGGGGGAATGGAGAAAAACTGTTTTTT.

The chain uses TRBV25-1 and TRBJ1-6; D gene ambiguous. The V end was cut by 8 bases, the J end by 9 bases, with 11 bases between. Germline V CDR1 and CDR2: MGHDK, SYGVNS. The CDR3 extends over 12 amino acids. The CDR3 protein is CASDDIGSPLHF. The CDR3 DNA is TGTGCCAGCGATGACATAGGTTCACCCCTCCACTTT.

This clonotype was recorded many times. The DNA of the CDR3 is TGTGCCAGCAGTTCAGGGGGCAGAACCGACTATGGCTACACCTTC. It is translated as CASSSGGRTDYGYTF. The chain combines TRBV28 with TRBJ1-2; 8 bases agree with TRBD1. Losses at the gene ends were 4 bases for V and 3 bases for J; bases not matched to a gene: 7. In germline, CDR1 is MDHEN, CDR2 SYDVKM. The CDR3 runs to 15 residues.

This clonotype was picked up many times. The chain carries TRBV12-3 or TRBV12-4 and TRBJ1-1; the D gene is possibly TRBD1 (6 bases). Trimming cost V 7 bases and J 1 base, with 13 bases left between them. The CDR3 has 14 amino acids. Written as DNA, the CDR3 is TGTGCCAGCATTCTCAGACAGGCGAACACTGAAGCTTTCTTT. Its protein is CASILRQANTEAFF.

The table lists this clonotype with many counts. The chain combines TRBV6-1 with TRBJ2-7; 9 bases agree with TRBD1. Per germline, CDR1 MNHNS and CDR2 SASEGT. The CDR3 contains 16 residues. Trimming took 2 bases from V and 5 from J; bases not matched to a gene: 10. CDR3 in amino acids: CASSESTGTGNDEQYF. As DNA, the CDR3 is TGTGCCAGCAGTGAATCCACCGGGACAGGGAACGACGAGCAGTACTTC.

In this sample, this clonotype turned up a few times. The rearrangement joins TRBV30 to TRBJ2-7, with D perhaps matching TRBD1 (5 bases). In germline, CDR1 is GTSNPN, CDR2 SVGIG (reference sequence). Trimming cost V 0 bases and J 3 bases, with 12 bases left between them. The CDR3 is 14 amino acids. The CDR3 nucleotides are TGTGCCTGGAGTGTGGGGCTATCTAACTACGAGCAGTACTTC. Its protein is CAWSVGLSNYEQYF.